The rows below give T cell receptor beta chains drawn from one sample of a study of T-cell memory formation after mild COVID-19. TCRdb re-called the 5' RACE reads with MiXCR, one entry per CDR3 protein. The repertoire includes about 100,000 distinct CDR3 sequences, roughly a sixth of them detected once, and over 4.5% sits in the top ten. The sequencing input was PBMCs or a T cell subset sorted from them (not recorded which). These receptors were obtained from a man aged 18 to 35 who had mild COVID-19 (a few samples of this study predate the infection). Cell type and time point are not known. Both conserved end residues are part of each CDR3. A D gene is named only where the DNA matches it firmly. Clone size is stated in some rows and not others, as once, few, many or a class when expanded.

clone_size j_call v_call d_call cdr3_nt cdr3_aa
few TRBJ1-5 TRBV20-1 NA TGCAGTGCTACCGGGGGAGGGGCGTCCCAGCATTTT CSATGGGASQHF
few TRBJ2-7 TRBV5-4 TRBD1 TGTGCCAGCAGCGGGGGACAGACAGGCCACGAGCAGTACTTC CASSGGQTGHEQYF
few TRBJ2-1 TRBV7-8 NA TGTGCCAGCAGCATTGGGAGGTACAATGAGCAGTTCTTC CASSIGRYNEQFF
few TRBJ2-7 TRBV5-5 TRBD1 TGTGCCAGCAGCTTGGAGGGACAGGTCGACAACGAGCAGTACTTC CASSLEGQVDNEQYF
NA TRBJ1-6 TRBV7-9 TRBD1 TGTGCCAGCAGCTACGGGACAGGGTGGGAAAATTCACCCCTCCACTTT CASSYGTGWENSPLHF
NA TRBJ2-5 TRBV18 TRBD1 TGTGCCAGCTCACCGTACCCGACAGGGTTAGAGACCCAGTACTTC CASSPYPTGLETQYF
few TRBJ2-5 TRBV5-4 TRBD1 TGTGCCAGCAGCTTGAACAGGGGGGCCCAAGAGACCCAGTACTTC CASSLNRGAQETQYF
NA TRBJ1-2 TRBV28 NA TGTGCCAGCAGTTTTTGGGGGACCTATGGCTACACCTTC CASSFWGTYGYTF
few TRBJ2-1 TRBV7-8 TRBD2 TGTGCCAGCAACGCTGCGGGGGTACTCAATGAGCAGTTCTTC CASNAAGVLNEQFF
few TRBJ2-3 TRBV12-3/TRBV12-4 TRBD2 TGTGCCAGCTACGCGGGGGGAGATACGCAGTATTTT CASYAGGDTQYF
NA TRBJ2-2 TRBV7-9 TRBD2 TGTGCCAGCAGCCGCCGGGGGGTTTACACCGGGGAGCTGTTTTTT CASSRRGVYTGELFF
few TRBJ2-3 TRBV20-1 NA TGCAGTGCCGCTAGGGTTTCGGTTTTCAGAGGGACAGATACGCAGTATTTT CSAARVSVFRGTDTQYF
NA TRBJ2-2 TRBV4-1 NA TGCGCCAGCAGCCCTAGGGAGCTGCACACCGGGGAGCTGTTTTTT CASSPRELHTGELFF
NA TRBJ1-6 TRBV7-2 TRBD1 TGTGCCAGCAGCTTAGACAGGGGAGATTCACCCCTCCACTTT CASSLDRGDSPLHF
few TRBJ1-4 TRBV12-3/TRBV12-4 TRBD1 TGTGCCAGCAGAGGGACAGGTGGCGAAAAACTGTTTTTT CASRGTGGEKLFF
NA TRBJ2-1 TRBV5-1 NA TGCGCCAGCAGCTTAAATGAGCCTCGGGGGCAGTTCTTC CASSLNEPRGQFF
NA TRBJ2-2 TRBV7-7 NA TGTGCTAGCAGCCGGGACTTTAACACCGGGGAGCTGTTTTTT CASSRDFNTGELFF
many TRBJ2-3 TRBV28 NA TGTGCCAGCAGCATGGCTTCAGGGTTCGATACGCAGTATTTT CASSMASGFDTQYF
NA TRBJ2-5 TRBV19 NA TGTGCCAGTAGTATGTCGGAGACATCTATGGAGACCCAGTACTTC CASSMSETSMETQYF
NA TRBJ2-5 TRBV29-1 TRBD1 TGCAGCGTTGATTTCAGGACAGGGATTGGCGAGACCCAGTACTTC CSVDFRTGIGETQYF
NA TRBJ1-2 TRBV6-1 NA TGTGCCAGCAGTGAAACATCGGGGAGGTATGGCTACACCTTC CASSETSGRYGYTF
NA TRBJ1-1 TRBV5-5 NA TGTGCCAGCCGAGGGGGAACGAACACTGAAGCTTTCTTT CASRGGTNTEAFF
NA TRBJ1-5 TRBV12-3/TRBV12-4 NA TGTGCCAGCAGTTTAGGGGCCGGGGGCAGGGTTAGCAATCAGCCCCAGCATTTT CASSLGAGGRVSNQPQHF
NA TRBJ1-3 TRBV2 TRBD1 TGTGCCAGCAGTGAAGTACAGGGGACTGGAAACACCATATATTTT CASSEVQGTGNTIYF
few TRBJ2-7 TRBV5-1 NA TGCGCCAGCAGCCCGGGGGACAACTACGAGCAGTACTTC CASSPGDNYEQYF
NA TRBJ1-2 TRBV4-3 NA TGCGCCAGCAGCCAAGATTCGGGCGGGAACTATGGCTACACCTTC CASSQDSGGNYGYTF
few TRBJ2-3 TRBV5-1 NA TGCGCCAGCAGCTTGGGAGTAGCGGAAGATACGCAGTATTTT CASSLGVAEDTQYF
few TRBJ2-2 TRBV12-3/TRBV12-4 TRBD2 TGTGCCAGCGGGTTGGCGGGGGGAACCGGGGAGCTGTTTTTT CASGLAGGTGELFF
few TRBJ2-6 TRBV2 TRBD1 TGTGCCAGCAGTGGCGACAGGGTTGGGGCCAACGTCCTGACTTTC CASSGDRVGANVLTF
few TRBJ1-1 TRBV28 NA TGTGCCAGCACCAGTATCTACACTGAAGCTTTCTTT CASTSIYTEAFF
many TRBJ2-7 TRBV12-3/TRBV12-4 NA TGTGCCAGCAGTTACGCCCTGGGGCCCTACGAGCAGTACTTC CASSYALGPYEQYF
few TRBJ2-5 TRBV7-2 TRBD2 TGTGCCAGCGAGGGGCAGGCCGGGGGGGAGACCCAGTACTTC CASEGQAGGETQYF
few TRBJ1-4 TRBV4-1 TRBD1 TGCGCCAGCAGCCAGGCAATAGCCGGGACAGTGAGTGAAAAACTGTTTTTT CASSQAIAGTVSEKLFF
many TRBJ2-3 TRBV7-9 NA TGTGCCAGCAGTGGTCGGGGGAGCACAGATACGCAGTATTTT CASSGRGSTDTQYF
NA TRBJ2-1 TRBV5-1 TRBD2 TGCGCCAGCAGCTTTGGGGGGGGCAATGAGCAGTTCTTC CASSFGGGNEQFF
NA TRBJ1-1 TRBV6-2/TRBV6-3 NA TGTGCCAGCAGTTACCAGGGGAACACTGAAGCTTTCTTT CASSYQGNTEAFF
few TRBJ2-7 TRBV12-3/TRBV12-4 TRBD1 TGTGCCAGCAGCCCTAGACCGGGACAGAACTACGAGCAGTACTTC CASSPRPGQNYEQYF
few TRBJ2-1 TRBV4-1 NA TGCGCCAGCGGGGGGTCGGGGGCAGACCTAAACAATGAGCAGTTCTTC CASGGSGADLNNEQFF
NA TRBJ2-3 TRBV18 NA TGTGCCAGCTCACCTGAGTTTGGCGATACGCAGTATTTT CASSPEFGDTQYF
few TRBJ2-4 TRBV6-5 NA TGTGCCAGCACGGGGACGGATAAAAACATTCAGTACTTC CASTGTDKNIQYF
few TRBJ2-5 TRBV10-3 NA TGTGCCATCAGTGGCCGGGACGCGGCCCAAGAGACCCAGTACTTC CAISGRDAAQETQYF
few TRBJ1-1 TRBV7-6 NA TGTGCCAGCAGCCTCGTACAGGGACCGACGGTCACTGAAGCTTTCTTT CASSLVQGPTVTEAFF
few TRBJ2-7 TRBV3-1 NA TGTGCCAGCAGCATAGGGGGCTACGAGCAGTACTTC CASSIGGYEQYF
once TRBJ2-3 TRBV6-1 TRBD1 TGTGCCAGTGGGGAGACAGGGCAATCGGATACGCAGTATTTT CASGETGQSDTQYF
few TRBJ2-5 TRBV20-1 NA TGCAGTGCTAGGGAGGAGACCCAGTACTTC CSAREETQYF
few TRBJ1-2 TRBV11-2 NA TGTGCCAGCAGCTCCCTTGGCTCTAAGGGGGGCGCGGACTATGGCTACACCTTC CASSSLGSKGGADYGYTF
many TRBJ2-3 TRBV30 TRBD2 TGTGCCTGCAAGACTAGCGGGACAGATACGCAGTATTTT CACKTSGTDTQYF
NA TRBJ2-1 TRBV4-2 NA TGTGCCAGCAGCCAAGATCCGGGGGCAGGTTACAATGAGCAGTTCTTC CASSQDPGAGYNEQFF
few TRBJ1-6 TRBV10-2 TRBD1 TGCGCCAGCAGTGGGACAGGGAATTCACCCCTCCACTTT CASSGTGNSPLHF
few TRBJ1-1 TRBV2 NA TGTGCCAGCAGCTTCGGAACGGAACTTTTAGCTTTCTTT CASSFGTELLAFF
NA TRBJ2-5 TRBV28 TRBD1 TGTGCCAGCAGTTTCGGGACAGCTTCGACCCAGTACTTC CASSFGTASTQYF
NA TRBJ2-1 TRBV10-3 TRBD2 TGTGCCATCAGTGACCCTGGGGGGGACAATGAGCAGTTCTTC CAISDPGGDNEQFF
few TRBJ2-3 TRBV20-1 TRBD2 TGCAGTGCGTCCGGGACTAGCGGGGGGAGCGCAGATACGCAGTATTTT CSASGTSGGSADTQYF
NA TRBJ2-7 TRBV9 TRBD1 TGTGCCAGCAGCGCAGAGGGACAGCGCGAGCAGTACTTC CASSAEGQREQYF
NA TRBJ2-2 TRBV7-8 NA TGTGCCAGCAGTCCTAGTCGGAGGGAGCTGTTTTTT CASSPSRRELFF
few TRBJ1-2 TRBV28 TRBD1 TGTGCCAGCAGCCTAGGCGGGACAGGGTTTTTAGAAGGCTACACCTTC CASSLGGTGFLEGYTF